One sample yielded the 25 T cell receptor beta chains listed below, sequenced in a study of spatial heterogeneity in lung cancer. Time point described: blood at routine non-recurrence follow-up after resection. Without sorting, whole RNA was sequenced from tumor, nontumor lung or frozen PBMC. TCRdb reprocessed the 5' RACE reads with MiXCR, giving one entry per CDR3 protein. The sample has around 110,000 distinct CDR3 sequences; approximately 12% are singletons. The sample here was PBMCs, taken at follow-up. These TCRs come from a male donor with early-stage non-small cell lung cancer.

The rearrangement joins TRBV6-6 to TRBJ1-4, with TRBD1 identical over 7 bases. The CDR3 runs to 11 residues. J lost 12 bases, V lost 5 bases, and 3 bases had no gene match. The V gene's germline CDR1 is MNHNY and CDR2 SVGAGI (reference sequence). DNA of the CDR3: TGTGCCAGCAGTCCCGGACAGGAACTGTTTTTT. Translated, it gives CASSPGQELFF.

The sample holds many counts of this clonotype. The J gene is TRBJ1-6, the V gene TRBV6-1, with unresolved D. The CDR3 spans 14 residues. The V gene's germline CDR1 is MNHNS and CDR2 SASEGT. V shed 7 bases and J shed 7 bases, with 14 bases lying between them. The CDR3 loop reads CASTEGSFNSPLHF. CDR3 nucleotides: TGTGCCAGCACCGAAGGGAGCTTCAATTCACCCCTCCACTTT.

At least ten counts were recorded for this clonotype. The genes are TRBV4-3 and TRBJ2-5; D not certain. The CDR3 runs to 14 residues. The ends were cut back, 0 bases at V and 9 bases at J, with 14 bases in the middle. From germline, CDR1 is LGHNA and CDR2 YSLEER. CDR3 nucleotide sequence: TGCGCCAGCAGCCAAGATCTGGTGGGCATGGCCCAGTACTTC. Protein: CASSQDLVGMAQYF.

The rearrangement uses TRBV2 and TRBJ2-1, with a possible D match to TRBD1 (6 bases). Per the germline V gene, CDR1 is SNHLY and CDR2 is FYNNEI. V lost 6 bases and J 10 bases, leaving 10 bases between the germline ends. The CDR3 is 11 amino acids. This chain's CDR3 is CASRPGTEQFF. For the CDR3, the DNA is TGTGCCAGCAGGCCCGGGACAGAGCAGTTCTTC.

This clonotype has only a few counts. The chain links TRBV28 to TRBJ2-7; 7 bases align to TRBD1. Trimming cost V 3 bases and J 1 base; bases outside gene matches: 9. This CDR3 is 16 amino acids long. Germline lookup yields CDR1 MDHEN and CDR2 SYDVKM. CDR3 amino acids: CASSFPRTGRSYEQYF. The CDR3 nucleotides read TGTGCCAGCAGTTTCCCTAGGACAGGCCGATCCTACGAGCAGTACTTC.

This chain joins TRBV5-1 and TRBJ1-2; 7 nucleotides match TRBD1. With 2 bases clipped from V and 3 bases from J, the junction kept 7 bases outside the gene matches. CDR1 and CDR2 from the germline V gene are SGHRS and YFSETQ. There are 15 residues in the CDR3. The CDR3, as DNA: TGCGCCAGCAGCTTCGAAGGACAGGTCCACTATGGCTACACCTTC. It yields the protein CASSFEGQVHYGYTF.

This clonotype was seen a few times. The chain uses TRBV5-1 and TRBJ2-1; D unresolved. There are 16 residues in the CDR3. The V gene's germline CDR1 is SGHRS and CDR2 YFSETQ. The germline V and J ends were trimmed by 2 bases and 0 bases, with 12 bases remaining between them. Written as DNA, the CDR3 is TGCGCCAGCAGCTTAAGATCCCGTGCCTCCTACAATGAGCAGTTCTTC. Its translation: CASSLRSRASYNEQFF.

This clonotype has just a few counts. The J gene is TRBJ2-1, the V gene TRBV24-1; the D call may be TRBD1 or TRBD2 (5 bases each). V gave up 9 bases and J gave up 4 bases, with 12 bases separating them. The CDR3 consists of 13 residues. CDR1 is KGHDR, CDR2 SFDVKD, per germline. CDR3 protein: CATSGTPYNEQFF. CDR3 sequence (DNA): TGTGCCACCTCGGGGACCCCTTACAATGAGCAGTTCTTC.

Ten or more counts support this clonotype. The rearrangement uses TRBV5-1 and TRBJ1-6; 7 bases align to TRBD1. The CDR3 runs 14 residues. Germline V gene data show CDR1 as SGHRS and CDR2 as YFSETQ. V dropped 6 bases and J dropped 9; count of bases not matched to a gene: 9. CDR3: CASKTGTVGSPLHF. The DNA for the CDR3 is TGCGCCAGCAAGACCGGGACAGTTGGTTCACCCCTCCACTTT.

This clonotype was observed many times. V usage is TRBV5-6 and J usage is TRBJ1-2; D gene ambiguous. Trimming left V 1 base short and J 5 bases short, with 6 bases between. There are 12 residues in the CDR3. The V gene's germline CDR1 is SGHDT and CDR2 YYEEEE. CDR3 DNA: TGTGCCAGCAGCTTGACGGATTATGGCTACACCTTC. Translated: CASSLTDYGYTF.

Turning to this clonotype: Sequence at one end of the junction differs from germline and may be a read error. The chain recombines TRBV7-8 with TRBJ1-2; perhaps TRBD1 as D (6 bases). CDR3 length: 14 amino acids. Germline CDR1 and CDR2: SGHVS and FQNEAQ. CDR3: CASRLLFEGDGYTF. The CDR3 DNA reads TGTGCCAGCCGCTTACTCTTCGAGGGGGACGGCTACACCTTC.

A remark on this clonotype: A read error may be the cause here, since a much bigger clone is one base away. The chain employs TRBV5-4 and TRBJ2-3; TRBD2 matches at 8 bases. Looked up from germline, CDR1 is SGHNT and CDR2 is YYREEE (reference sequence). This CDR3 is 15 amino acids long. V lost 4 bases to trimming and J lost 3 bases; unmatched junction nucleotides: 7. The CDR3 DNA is TGTGCCAGCAGCGTGGTAGCGGGAATGACAGATACGCAGTATTTT. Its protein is CASSVVAGMTDTQYF.

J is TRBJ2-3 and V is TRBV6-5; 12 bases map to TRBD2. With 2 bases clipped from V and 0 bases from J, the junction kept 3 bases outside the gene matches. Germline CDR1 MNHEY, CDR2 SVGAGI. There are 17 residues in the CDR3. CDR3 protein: CASSYASGGVSTDTQYF. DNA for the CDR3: TGTGCCAGCAGTTACGCTAGCGGGGGGGTTAGCACAGATACGCAGTATTTT.

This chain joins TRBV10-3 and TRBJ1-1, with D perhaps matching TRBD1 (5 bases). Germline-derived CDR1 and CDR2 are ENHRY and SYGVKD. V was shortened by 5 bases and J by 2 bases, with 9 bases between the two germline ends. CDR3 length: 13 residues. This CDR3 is CAISLGGNTEAFF. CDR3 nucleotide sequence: TGTGCCATCAGTTTGGGGGGAAACACTGAAGCTTTCTTT.

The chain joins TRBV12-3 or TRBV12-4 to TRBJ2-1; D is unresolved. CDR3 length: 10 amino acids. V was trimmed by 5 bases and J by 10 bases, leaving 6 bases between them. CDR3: CASSIQEQFF. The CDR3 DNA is TGTGCCAGCAGTATCCAAGAGCAGTTCTTC.

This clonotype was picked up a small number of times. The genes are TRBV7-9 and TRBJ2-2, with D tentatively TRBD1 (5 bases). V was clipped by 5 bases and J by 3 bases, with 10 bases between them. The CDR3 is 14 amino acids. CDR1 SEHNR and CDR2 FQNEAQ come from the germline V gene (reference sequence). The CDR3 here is CASSPGRDTGELFF. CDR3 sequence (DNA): TGTGCCAGCAGCCCAGGGCGAGACACCGGGGAGCTGTTTTTT.

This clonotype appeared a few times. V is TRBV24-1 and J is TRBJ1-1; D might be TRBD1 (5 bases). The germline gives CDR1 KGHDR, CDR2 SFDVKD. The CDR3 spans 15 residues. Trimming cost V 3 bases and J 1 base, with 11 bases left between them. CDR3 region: CATSDSRDGNTEAFF. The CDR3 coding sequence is TGTGCCACCAGTGATAGCCGGGACGGGAACACTGAAGCTTTCTTT.

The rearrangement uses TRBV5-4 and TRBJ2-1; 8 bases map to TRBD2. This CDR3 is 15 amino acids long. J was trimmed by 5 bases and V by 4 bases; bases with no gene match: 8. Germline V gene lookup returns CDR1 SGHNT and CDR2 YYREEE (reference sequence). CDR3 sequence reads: CASSPGGLADNEQFF. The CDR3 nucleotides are TGTGCCAGCAGCCCGGGAGGGCTAGCGGACAATGAGCAGTTCTTC.

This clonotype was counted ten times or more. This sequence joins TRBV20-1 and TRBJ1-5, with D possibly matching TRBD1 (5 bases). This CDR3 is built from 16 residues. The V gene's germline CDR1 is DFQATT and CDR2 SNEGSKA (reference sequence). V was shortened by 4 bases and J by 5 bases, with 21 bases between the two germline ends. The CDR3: CSANWGPVQGHQPQHF. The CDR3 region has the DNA TGCAGTGCTAATTGGGGACCGGTCCAGGGACATCAGCCCCAGCATTTT.

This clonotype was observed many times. Here the CDR3 DNA reads TGTGCCAGCAGTCGACAGGGCGGCGAGCAGTACTTC. Translated, it gives CASSRQGGEQYF. J is TRBJ2-7 and V is TRBV12-3 or TRBV12-4; TRBD1 aligns across 7 bases. The CDR3 totals 12 residues. The V segment lost 5 bases and the J segment 6 bases; nucleotides outside the gene matches: 4.

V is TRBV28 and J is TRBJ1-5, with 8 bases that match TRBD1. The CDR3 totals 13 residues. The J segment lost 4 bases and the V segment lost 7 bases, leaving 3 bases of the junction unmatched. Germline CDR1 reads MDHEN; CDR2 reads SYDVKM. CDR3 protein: CASNDRGNQPQHF. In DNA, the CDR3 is TGTGCCAGCAATGACAGGGGAAATCAGCCCCAGCATTTT.

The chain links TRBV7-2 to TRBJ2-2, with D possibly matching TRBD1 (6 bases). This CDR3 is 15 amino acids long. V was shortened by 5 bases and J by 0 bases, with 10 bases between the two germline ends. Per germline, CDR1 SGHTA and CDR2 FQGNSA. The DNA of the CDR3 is TGTGCCAGCAGCCGTAAGGGGGCGAACACCGGGGAGCTGTTTTTT. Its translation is CASSRKGANTGELFF.

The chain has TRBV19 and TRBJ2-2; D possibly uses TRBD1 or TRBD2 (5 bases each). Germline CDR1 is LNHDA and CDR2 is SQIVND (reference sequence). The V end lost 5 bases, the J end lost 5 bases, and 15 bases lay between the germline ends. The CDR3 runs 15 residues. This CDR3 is CASSETGPATGELFF. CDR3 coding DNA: TGTGCCAGTAGTGAGACGGGACCGGCGACCGGGGAGCTGTTTTTT. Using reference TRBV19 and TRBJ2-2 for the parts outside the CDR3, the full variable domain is DGGITQSPKYLFRKEGQNVTLSCEQNLNHDAMYWYRQDPGQGLRLIYYSQIVNDFQKGDIAEGYSVSREKKESFPLTVTSAQKNPTAFYLCASSETGPATGELFFGEGSRLTVL.

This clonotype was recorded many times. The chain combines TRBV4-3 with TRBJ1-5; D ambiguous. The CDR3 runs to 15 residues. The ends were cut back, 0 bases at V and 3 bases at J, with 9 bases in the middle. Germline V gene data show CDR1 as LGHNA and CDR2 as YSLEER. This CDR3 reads CASSQDSGINQPQHF. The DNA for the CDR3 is TGCGCCAGCAGCCAAGATTCCGGCATCAATCAGCCCCAGCATTTT.

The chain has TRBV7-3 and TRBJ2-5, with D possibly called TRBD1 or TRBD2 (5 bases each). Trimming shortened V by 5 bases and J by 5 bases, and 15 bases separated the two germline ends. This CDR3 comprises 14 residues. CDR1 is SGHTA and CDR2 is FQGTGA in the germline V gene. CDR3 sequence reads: CASSPAGRAETQYF. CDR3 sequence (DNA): TGTGCCAGCAGCCCCGCAGGGAGAGCGGAGACCCAGTACTTC.